This T cell receptor (beta chain) was obtained from a study of CD8+ T cells in alopecia areata. Study findings and constraints: Compared with normal scalp, lesional scalp had higher clonality and more expanded CD8+ clones.

There are 16 residues in the CDR3. V gave up 0 bases and J gave up 3 bases, with 10 bases separating them. The germline CDR1 and CDR2 sequences are SGHTS and YDEGEE. The sequencing template was cDNA reverse transcribed from extracted RNA. Clones were sequenced by immunoSEQ multiplex PCR, and TCRdb holds only the in-frame ones, with some missing. This repertoire shows approximately 100,000 clones, 55% found once; its top ten account for about 9%. Comment on this clone: Its antigen is unknown.

Sequencing used CD4+ T cells sorted from blood. V usage is TRBV5-8 and J usage is TRBJ2-6, with a weak D call TRBD1 (6 bases). The sequence came from a human donor in good health. The CDR3 DNA follows: TGTGCCAGCAGCTTGGGGACAGTATTTGGGGCCAACGTCCTGACTTTC. Its translation is CASSLGTVFGANVLTF.